This T cell receptor (beta chain) is drawn from a study of post-analysis software for immune sequencing data. Findings and limits, study-wide: When patients were compared with controls, 4 or 5 TRBV segments were more frequent, TRBV5-6, TRBV5-1 and TRBV20-1 among them. Compared against controls, patients with multiple sclerosis displayed significantly lower normalized Chao1 diversity.

Remarks on this clonotype: Its target is unknown.

Sequencing libraries made from TCR beta cDNA carried unique molecular identifiers. TCRdb reanalysed the PCR reads using MiXCR and keeps one entry per CDR3 protein. The sample records roughly 870,000 distinct CDR3 sequences, roughly 58% being singletons. The CDR3 runs 14 residues. V shed 5 bases, J shed 4 bases, and the junction held 7 bases outside the gene matches. The specimen was blood. This receptor was obtained from a girl aged 10 to 17 with multiple sclerosis. This chain joins TRBV12-3 or TRBV12-4 and TRBJ2-5; 7 nucleotides agree with TRBD1. The CDR3: CASSLSDRAETQYF. The CDR3 bases are TGTGCCAGCAGTCTCTCCGACAGGGCAGAGACCCAGTACTTC.